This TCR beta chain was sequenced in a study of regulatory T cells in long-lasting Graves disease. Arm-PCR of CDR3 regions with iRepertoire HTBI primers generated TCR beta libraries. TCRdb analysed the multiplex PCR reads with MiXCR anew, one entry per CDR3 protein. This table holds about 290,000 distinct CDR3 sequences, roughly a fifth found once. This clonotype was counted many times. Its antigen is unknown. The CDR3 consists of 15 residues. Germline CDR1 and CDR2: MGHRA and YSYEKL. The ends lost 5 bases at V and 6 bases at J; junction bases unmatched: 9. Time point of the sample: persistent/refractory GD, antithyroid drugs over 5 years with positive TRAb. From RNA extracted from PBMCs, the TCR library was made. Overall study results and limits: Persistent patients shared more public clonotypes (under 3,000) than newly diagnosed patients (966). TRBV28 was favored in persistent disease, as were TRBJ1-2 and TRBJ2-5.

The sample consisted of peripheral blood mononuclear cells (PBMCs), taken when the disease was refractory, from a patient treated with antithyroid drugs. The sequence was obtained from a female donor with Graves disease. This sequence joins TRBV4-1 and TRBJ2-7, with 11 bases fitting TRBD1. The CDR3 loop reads CASSGTGTGGVEQYF. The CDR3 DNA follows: TGCGCCAGCAGCGGAACCGGGACAGGGGGTGTCGAGCAGTACTTC.